This T cell receptor (beta chain) derives from a study of identical twins. Study-wide findings and caveats: Partial confounding of zero-insertion analyses by invariant MAIT and iNKT cells was possible. Beta out-of-frame sequences showed weaker excess twin sharing. The study found that models underestimated out-of-frame TCR alpha sharing in monozygotic twins. A lower insertion count was a feature of abundant cord blood beta clonotypes, with no such feature in memory repertoires.

TCRdb called the 5' RACE reads again in MiXCR, with one record for every CDR3 protein. The repertoire has 1.5 million to 2 million distinct CDR3 sequences, under 35% of them found once; the top ten carry approximately 0.25%. This clonotype was seen repeatedly, ten times or more. Its antigen is currently unknown. Sequencing was performed on cord blood. The TCR comes from a newborn girl in good health.

The DNA of the CDR3 is TGTGCCAGCAGCTTAGCGGGGGCCTATGGCTACACCTTC. Protein product: CASSLAGAYGYTF. This chain links TRBV7-9 with TRBJ1-2, with D perhaps matching TRBD1 (6 bases). From germline, CDR1 is SEHNR and CDR2 FQNEAQ (reference sequence). The CDR3 has 13 amino acids. V lost 0 bases and J 4 bases, leaving 6 bases between the germline ends.